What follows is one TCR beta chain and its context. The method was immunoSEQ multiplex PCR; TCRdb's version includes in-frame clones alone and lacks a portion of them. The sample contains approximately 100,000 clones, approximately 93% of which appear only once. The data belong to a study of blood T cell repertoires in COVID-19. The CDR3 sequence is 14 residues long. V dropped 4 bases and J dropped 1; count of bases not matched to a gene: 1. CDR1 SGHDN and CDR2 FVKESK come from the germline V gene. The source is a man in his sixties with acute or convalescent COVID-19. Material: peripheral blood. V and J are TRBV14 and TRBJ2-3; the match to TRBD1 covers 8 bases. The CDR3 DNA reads TGTGCCAGCAGCCGCAGGGGGCGCACAGATACGCAGTATTTT. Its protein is CASSRRGRTDTQYF.